These T cell receptor beta chains were read from a single sample in a study of Ad26.COV2.S vaccination and SARS-CoV-2 variants. TCRdb keeps only in-frame clones here, not all; method: immunoSEQ multiplex PCR. The sample has roughly 700,000 clones, more than 70% seen once. Sequenced material: peripheral blood, taken in a trial of Ad26.COV2.S vaccine versus placebo. All receptors come from a person aged 18 to 59 who received the Ad26.COV2.S COVID-19 vaccine or a placebo. Each CDR3 is given without its conserved first and last residue. The listing skips clone size in some rows; elsewhere it reads once, few, many or a size class.

J gene | V gene | clone size | CDR3 protein
TRBJ2-7 | TRBV3-1/TRBV3-2 | . | ASSQRTYEQY
TRBJ2-7 | TRBV14 | . | ASSRGTSRHYEQY
TRBJ2-1 | TRBV7-9 | . | ASSPGQGAHSEQF
TRBJ2-3 | TRBV11-1 | . | ASSSWGGATDTQY
TRBJ1-5 | TRBV12-5 | . | ASGRTDHLGGSNQPQH
TRBJ2-3 | TRBV6-5 | . | ASSYSGLPGGTQY
TRBJ2-4 | TRBV5-8 | . | ASSLLDLGAKNIQY
TRBJ2-1 | TRBV15 | . | ATSRAPTSGIYNEQF
TRBJ2-3 | TRBV30 | once | AWSRQDGGTDTQY
TRBJ2-7 | TRBV5-1 | . | ASSLWWGVDLSYEQY
TRBJ2-1 | TRBV7-2 | . | ASSLVGRTVNEQF
TRBJ1-1 | TRBV7-9 | once | ASSLDTRGTEAF
TRBJ2-7 | TRBV11-3 | once | ASSLGWTEVNEQY
TRBJ1-5 | TRBV28 | . | ASSLKGFQPQH
TRBJ2-1 | TRBV7-2 | . | ASSVVRTPDGEQF
TRBJ2-1 | TRBV6-4 | . | ASSLLAGAYNEQF
TRBJ2-5 | TRBV20-1 | . | SASLGTQY
TRBJ2-2 | TRBV3-1/TRBV3-2 | . | ASSQARNTGELF
TRBJ1-1 | TRBV7-9 | . | ASSFGMNTEAF